The sequence of this T cell receptor (beta chain) was determined in a study of blood T cells in healthy people across ages. A sample-barcoded 5' primer and a J-beta primer mix were used in a second PCR of roughly 7 to 12 cycles. Via MiXCR, TCRdb re-called the 5' RACE reads, giving one row per CDR3 protein. Of over a million distinct CDR3 sequences in the sample, around 45% were seen once. V shed 6 bases, J shed 2 bases, and the junction held 13 bases outside the gene matches. The length of the CDR3 is 17 residues. Germline V lookup: CDR1 MNHEY, CDR2 SVGEGT. This clonotype was seen a few times. Input material: blood. The clonotype was recovered from an older woman in good health. The J gene is TRBJ2-3, the V gene TRBV6-2 or TRBV6-3; 8 bases match TRBD2. The CDR3 loop is CASRPSGSRGVTDTQYF. The CDR3 nucleotides are TGTGCCAGCAGACCCAGCGGGAGTAGGGGCGTCACAGATACGCAGTATTTT.